This is a list of T cell receptor beta chains from one sample in a study of early T cells in non-severe SARS-CoV-2 infection. MiXCR, run by TCRdb on the 5' RACE reads, gives a single entry per CDR3 protein. The table lists 29,000 or so distinct CDR3 sequences, roughly 5% of them singletons. Specimen: whole blood. The source of these receptors is an adult who was a healthcare worker with PCR-confirmed SARS-CoV-2 infection or an uninfected control (not recorded which). The CDR3 runs from the conserved cysteine through the conserved F or W. Each record gives: V gene, clone size, J gene, D gene, CDR3 protein, CDR3 DNA. A D gene is named only where the DNA matches it firmly. Size is omitted from some rows. Given values are once, few, many or a class for expanded clones.

>TRBV18|many|TRBJ2-2|NA
CASSPPPSSGELFF
TGTGCCAGCTCACCACCTCCGAGCTCCGGGGAGCTGTTTTTT
>TRBV6-6|many|TRBJ1-5|TRBD1
CASSYTSGTGYSNQPQHF
TGTGCCAGCAGTTACACATCCGGGACAGGCTATAGCAATCAGCCCCAGCATTTT
>TRBV27|medium-sized|TRBJ1-1|NA
CASSFDILSEAFF
TGTGCCAGCAGTTTCGACATACTCTCTGAAGCTTTCTTT
>TRBV7-9|once|TRBJ1-2|NA
CAWDPGYRSYTF
TGTGCTTGGGACCCAGGGTATCGGAGCTACACCTTC
>TRBV7-8|many|TRBJ1-5|NA
CASSLGTVGSNQPQHF
TGTGCCAGCAGCTTAGGGACAGTGGGGAGCAATCAGCCCCAGCATTTT
>TRBV24-1|NA|TRBJ2-1|NA
CATSDFRELYNEQFF
TGTGCCACCAGTGATTTTCGGGAGCTTTACAATGAGCAGTTCTTC
>TRBV7-6|NA|TRBJ2-3|TRBD1
CASSPGQGPTDTQYF
TGTGCCAGCAGCCCAGGACAGGGACCCACAGATACGCAGTATTTT
>TRBV5-1|few|TRBJ2-1|TRBD1
CASSSGQGTLYEQFF
TGCGCCAGCAGCTCCGGACAGGGGACCCTATACGAGCAGTTCTTC
>TRBV6-1|many|TRBJ2-1|NA
CASSGFYEQFF
TGTGCCAGCTCCGGCTTTTACGAGCAGTTCTTC
>TRBV18|many|TRBJ2-3|NA
CASSSGPSPDTQYF
TGTGCCAGCTCATCGGGTCCATCGCCAGATACGCAGTATTTT
>TRBV12-3/TRBV12-4|few|TRBJ2-5|NA
CASSSSQRATGTQYF
TGTGCCAGCAGTTCCTCCCAGAGGGCCACCGGGACCCAGTACTTC
>TRBV7-2|few|TRBJ2-5|TRBD2
CASSSSGGERETQYF
TGTGCCAGCAGCTCTAGCGGAGGGGAGCGGGAGACCCAGTACTTC
>TRBV7-3|many|TRBJ1-1|NA
CASSLTLNTEAFF
TGTGCCAGCAGCTTGACACTGAACACTGAAGCTTTCTTT
>TRBV6-6|many|TRBJ1-2|TRBD1
CASSHNTGGAHGYTF
TGTGCCAGCAGTCACAATACAGGGGGCGCACACGGCTACACCTTC
>TRBV5-4|NA|TRBJ1-1|NA
CASSLRETGNTEAFF
TGTGCCAGCAGCTTGAGGGAAACGGGGAACACTGAAGCTTTCTTT
>TRBV7-6|many|TRBJ1-1|NA
CASSTPGSGTEAFF
TGTGCCAGCAGCACCCCGGGGTCGGGCACTGAAGCTTTCTTT
>TRBV19|NA|TRBJ2-2|TRBD2
CASSMGGSRTGELFF
TGTGCCAGTAGTATGGGCGGGAGTAGGACCGGGGAGCTGTTTTTT
>TRBV7-9|many|TRBJ2-7|TRBD1
CASSRGQAPYEQYF
TGTGCCAGCAGCCGGGGACAGGCCCCCTACGAGCAGTACTTC